This TCR beta chain was recovered during a study of T-cell reconstitution after alpha-beta-depleted transplantation in children. Preparation of the TCRbeta library involved a method that used unique molecular identifiers. TCRdb itself ran the PCR reads through MiXCR, one entry per CDR3 protein. The repertoire consists of 32,000 or so distinct CDR3 sequences, with 6% to 8.5% occurring once and the leading ten covering more than 25%. Overall study findings and caveats: Approximately two months post-transplant, alpha-beta T cells reportedly originated from several hundred expanded graft clones.

This clonotype was observed many times. Its antigen is unidentified. V lost 9 bases to trimming and J lost 1 base, with 7 bases between them. Germline V gives CDR1 MGHDK, CDR2 SYGVNS. This CDR3 is 11 amino acids long. The sequenced sample was peripheral blood, obtained 60 days after TCRalphabeta/CD19-depleted stem cell transplant. V and J are TRBV25-1 and TRBJ2-7; no reliable D call. The receptor's source is a child less than two years old who had a stem cell transplant for acute myeloid leukemia, so the T cells may come from the graft donor. The CDR3 DNA follows: TGTGCCAGTGAACAGTCCTACGAGCAGTACTTC. This encodes CASEQSYEQYF.